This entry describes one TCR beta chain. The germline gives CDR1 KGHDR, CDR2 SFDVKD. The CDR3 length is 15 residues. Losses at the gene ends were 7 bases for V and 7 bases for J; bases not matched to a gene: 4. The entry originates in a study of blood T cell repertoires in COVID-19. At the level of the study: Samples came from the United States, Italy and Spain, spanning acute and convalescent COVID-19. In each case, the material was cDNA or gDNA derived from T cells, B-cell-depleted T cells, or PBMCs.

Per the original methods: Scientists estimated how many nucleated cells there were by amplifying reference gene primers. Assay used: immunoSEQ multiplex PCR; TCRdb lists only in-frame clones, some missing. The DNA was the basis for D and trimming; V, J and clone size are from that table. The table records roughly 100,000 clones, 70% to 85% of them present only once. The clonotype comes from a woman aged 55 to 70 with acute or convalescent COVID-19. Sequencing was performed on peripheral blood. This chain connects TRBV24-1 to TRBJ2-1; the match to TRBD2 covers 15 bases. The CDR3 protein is CATSSGLAGGNEQFF. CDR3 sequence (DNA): TGTGCCACCAGCTCGGGACTAGCGGGGGGAAATGAGCAGTTCTTC.